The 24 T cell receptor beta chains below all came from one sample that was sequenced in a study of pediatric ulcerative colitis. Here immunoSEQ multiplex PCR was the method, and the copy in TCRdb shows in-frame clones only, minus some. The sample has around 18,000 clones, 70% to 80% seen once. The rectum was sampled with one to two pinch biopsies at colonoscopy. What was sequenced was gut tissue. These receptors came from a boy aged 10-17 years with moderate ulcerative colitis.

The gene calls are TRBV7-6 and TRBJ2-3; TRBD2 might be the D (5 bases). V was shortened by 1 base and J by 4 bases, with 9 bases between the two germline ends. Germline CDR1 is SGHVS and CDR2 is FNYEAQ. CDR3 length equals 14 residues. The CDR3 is CASSLGGGADTQYF. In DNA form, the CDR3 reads TGTGCCAGCAGCTTAGGAGGAGGTGCAGATACGCAGTATTTT.

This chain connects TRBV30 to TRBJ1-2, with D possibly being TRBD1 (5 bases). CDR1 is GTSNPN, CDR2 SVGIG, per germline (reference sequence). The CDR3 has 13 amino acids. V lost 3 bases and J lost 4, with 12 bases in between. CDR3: CAWSDRGPYGYTF. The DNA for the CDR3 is TGTGCCTGGAGCGATAGGGGTCCCTATGGCTACACCTTC.

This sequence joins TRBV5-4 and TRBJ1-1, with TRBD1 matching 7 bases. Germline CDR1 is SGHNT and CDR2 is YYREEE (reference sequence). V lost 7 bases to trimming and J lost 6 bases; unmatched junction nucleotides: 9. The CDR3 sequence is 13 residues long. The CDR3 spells CASEGQTGAEAFF. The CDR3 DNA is TGTGCCAGCGAGGGACAGACGGGAGCTGAAGCTTTCTTT.

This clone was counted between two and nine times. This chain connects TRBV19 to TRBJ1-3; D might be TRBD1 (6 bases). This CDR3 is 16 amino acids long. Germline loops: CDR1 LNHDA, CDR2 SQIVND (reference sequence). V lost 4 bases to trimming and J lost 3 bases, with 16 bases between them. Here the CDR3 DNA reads TGTGCCAGTAGTAACCATGCAGGGGTTGGTGGAAACACCATATATTTT. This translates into CASSNHAGVGGNTIYF.

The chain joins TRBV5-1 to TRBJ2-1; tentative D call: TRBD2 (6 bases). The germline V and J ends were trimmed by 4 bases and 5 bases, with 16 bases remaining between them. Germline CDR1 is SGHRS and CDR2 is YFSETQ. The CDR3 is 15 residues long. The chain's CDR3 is CASSLTSSLDNEQFF. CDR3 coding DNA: TGCGCCAGCAGCCTAACTAGCTCACTCGACAATGAGCAGTTCTTC.

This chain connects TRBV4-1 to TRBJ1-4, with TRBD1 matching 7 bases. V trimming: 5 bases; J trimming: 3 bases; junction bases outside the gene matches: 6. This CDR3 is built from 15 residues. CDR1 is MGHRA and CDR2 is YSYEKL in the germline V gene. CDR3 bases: TGCGCCAGCAGCTCTGGGACAGAAGCTAATGAAAAACTGTTTTTT. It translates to CASSSGTEANEKLFF.

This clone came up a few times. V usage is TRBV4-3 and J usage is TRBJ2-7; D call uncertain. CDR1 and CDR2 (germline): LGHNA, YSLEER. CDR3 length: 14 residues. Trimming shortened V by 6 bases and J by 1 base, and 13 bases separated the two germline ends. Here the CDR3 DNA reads TGCGCCAGCAGACAATCACAAACATCCTACGAGCAGTACTTC. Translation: CASRQSQTSYEQYF.

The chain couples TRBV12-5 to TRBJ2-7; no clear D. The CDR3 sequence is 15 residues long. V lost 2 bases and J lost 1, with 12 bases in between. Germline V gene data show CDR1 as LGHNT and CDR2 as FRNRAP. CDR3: CASGLPLIRSYEQYF. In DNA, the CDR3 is TGTGCTAGTGGTTTGCCACTGATTAGGTCCTACGAGCAGTACTTC.

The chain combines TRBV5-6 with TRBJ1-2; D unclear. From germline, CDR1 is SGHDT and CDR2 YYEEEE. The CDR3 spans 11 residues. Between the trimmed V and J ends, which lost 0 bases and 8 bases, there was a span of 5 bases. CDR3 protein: CASSLAGGYTF. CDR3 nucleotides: TGTGCCAGCAGCTTGGCGGGGGGCTACACCTTC.

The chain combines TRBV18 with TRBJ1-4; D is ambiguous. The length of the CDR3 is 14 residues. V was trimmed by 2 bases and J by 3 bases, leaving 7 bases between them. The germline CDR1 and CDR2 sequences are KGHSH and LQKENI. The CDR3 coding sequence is TGTGCCAGCTCACCAAACGGGGCTAATGAAAAACTGTTTTTT. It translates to CASSPNGANEKLFF.

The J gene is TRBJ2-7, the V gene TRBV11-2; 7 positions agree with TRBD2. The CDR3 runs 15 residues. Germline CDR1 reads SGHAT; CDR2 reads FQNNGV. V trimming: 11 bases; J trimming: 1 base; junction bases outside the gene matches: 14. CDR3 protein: CALSLGAGPSYEQYF. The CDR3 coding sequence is TGTGCCCTTTCCCTCGGAGCGGGGCCATCCTACGAGCAGTACTTC.

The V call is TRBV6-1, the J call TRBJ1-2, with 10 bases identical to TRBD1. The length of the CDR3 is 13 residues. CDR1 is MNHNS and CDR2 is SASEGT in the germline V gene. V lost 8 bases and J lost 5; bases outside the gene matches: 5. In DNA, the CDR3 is TGTGCCAGCGTGCGGGACAGGGGTTATGGCTACACCTTC. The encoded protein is CASVRDRGYGYTF.

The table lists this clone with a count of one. The CDR3 coding sequence is TGTGCCAGCGGGAGATGGACAGGGGACAATCAGCCCCAGCATTTT. Residues: CASGRWTGDNQPQHF. The rearrangement uses TRBV6-1 and TRBJ1-5; 9 bases line up with TRBD1. Trimming at V came to 8 bases and at J to 3 bases, leaving 8 bases not matched to a gene. The CDR3 is made up of 15 amino acids. Germline values: CDR1 MNHNS, CDR2 SASEGT.

DNA of the CDR3: TGCGCCAGCAGCTTCCCAACCCCTGGAGAAGAGCGGGAGAACCAAGAGACCCAGTACTTC. Amino acids: CASSFPTPGEERENQETQYF. The genes are TRBV5-1 and TRBJ2-5; 8 bases agree with TRBD2. This CDR3 comprises 20 residues. CDR1 and CDR2 (germline): SGHRS, YFSETQ. Unmatched junction bases numbered 18, after V lost 2 bases and J lost 0 bases.

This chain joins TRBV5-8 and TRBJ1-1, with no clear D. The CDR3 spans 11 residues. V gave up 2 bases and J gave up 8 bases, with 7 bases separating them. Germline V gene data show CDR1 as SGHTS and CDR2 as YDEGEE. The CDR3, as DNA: TGTGCCAGCAGCTTTAGGTCCGAAGCTTTCTTT. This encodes CASSFRSEAFF.

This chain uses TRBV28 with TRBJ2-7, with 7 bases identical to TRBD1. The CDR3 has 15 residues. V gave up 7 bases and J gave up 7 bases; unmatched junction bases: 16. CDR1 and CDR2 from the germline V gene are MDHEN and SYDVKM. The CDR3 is CASTALGTELMEQYF. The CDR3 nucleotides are TGTGCCAGCACCGCCCTCGGGACAGAACTTATGGAGCAGTACTTC.

This chain's CDR3 is CASSGPLWLTGSTDTQYF. The DNA for the CDR3 is TGTGCCAGCAGTGGGCCCCTCTGGCTAACGGGGAGCACAGATACGCAGTATTTT. The V call is TRBV2, the J call TRBJ2-3; tentatively, D is TRBD2 (5 bases). The CDR3 contains 18 residues. The V and J ends lost 4 bases and 0 bases respectively, with 20 bases between them. The germline gives CDR1 SNHLY, CDR2 FYNNEI. Drawing the rest from reference TRBV2 and TRBJ2-3, the complete variable domain is EPEVTQTPSHQVTQMGQEVILRCVPISNHLYFYWYRQILGQKVEFLVSFYNNEISEKSEIFDDQFSVERPDGSNFTLKIRSTKLEDSAMYFCASSGPLWLTGSTDTQYFGPGTRLTVL.

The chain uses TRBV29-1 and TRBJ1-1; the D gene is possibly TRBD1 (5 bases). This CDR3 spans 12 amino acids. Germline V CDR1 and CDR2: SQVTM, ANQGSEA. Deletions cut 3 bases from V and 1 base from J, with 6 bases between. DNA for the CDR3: TGCAGCGTTGAGGGGGGGAACACTGAAGCTTTCTTT. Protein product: CSVEGGNTEAFF.

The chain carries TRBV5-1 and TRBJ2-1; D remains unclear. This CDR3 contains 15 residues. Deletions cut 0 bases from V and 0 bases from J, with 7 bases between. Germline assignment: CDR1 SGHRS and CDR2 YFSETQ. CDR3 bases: TGCGCCAGCAGCTTGGATTCAAGCTCCTACAATGAGCAGTTCTTC. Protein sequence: CASSLDSSSYNEQFF. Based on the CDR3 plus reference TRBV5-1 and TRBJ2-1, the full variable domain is KAGVTQTPRYLIKTRGQQVTLSCSPISGHRSVSWYQQTPGQGLQFLFEYFSETQRNKGNFPGRFSGRQFSNSRSEMNVSTLELGDSALYLCASSLDSSSYNEQFFGPGTRLTVL.

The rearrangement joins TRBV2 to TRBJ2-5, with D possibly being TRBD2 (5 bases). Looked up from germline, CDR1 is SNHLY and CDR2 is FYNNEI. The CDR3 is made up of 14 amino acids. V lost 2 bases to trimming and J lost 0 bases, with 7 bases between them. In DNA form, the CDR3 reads TGTGCCAGCAGTGAATCGGGGAACCAAGAGACCCAGTACTTC. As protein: CASSESGNQETQYF. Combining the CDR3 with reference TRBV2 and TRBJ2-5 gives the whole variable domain EPEVTQTPSHQVTQMGQEVILRCVPISNHLYFYWYRQILGQKVEFLVSFYNNEISEKSEIFDDQFSVERPDGSNFTLKIRSTKLEDSAMYFCASSESGNQETQYFGPGTRLLVL.

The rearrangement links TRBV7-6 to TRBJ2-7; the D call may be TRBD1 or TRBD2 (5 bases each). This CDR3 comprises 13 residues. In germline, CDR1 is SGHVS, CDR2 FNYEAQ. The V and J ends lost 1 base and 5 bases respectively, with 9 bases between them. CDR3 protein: CASSLVWGNEQYF. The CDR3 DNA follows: TGTGCCAGCAGCTTAGTTTGGGGGAACGAGCAGTACTTC.

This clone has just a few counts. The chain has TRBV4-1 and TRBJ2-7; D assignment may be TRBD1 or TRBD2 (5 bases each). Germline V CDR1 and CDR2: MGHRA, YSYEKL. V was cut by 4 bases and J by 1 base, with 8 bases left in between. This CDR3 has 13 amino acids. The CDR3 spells CASSRDESYEQYF. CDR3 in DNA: TGCGCCAGCAGCCGGGACGAATCCTACGAGCAGTACTTC.

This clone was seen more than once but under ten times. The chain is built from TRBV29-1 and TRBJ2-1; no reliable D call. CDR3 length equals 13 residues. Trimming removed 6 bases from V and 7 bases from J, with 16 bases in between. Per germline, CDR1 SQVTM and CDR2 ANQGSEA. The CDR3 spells CSVLSRVKNEQFF. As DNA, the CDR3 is TGCAGCGTGTTAAGTAGAGTCAAAAATGAGCAGTTCTTC.

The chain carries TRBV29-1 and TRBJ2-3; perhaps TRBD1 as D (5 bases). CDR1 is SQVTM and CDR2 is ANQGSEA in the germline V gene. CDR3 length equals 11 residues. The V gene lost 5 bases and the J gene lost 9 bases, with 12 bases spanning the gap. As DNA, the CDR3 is TGCAGCGTTTTTGACCCAGGGACGCAGTATTTT. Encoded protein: CSVFDPGTQYF.